These 3 T cell receptor beta chains were sequenced from one sample in a study of blood T cell repertoires in COVID-19. Only in-frame clones appear in the TCRdb table, and some are missing; sequencing was by immunoSEQ multiplex PCR. The sample has over 130,000 clones, about four fifths seen once. The sequencing input was PBMCs or T cells enriched from blood (not recorded which). All receptors come from a woman between 18 and 29 years old who had been exposed to COVID-19.

The V and J genes are TRBV10-3 and TRBJ2-5; 7 bases line up with TRBD2. With V trimmed by 4 bases and J by 5 bases, 13 bases remained unmatched. This CDR3 spans 16 amino acids. The germline CDR1 and CDR2 sequences are ENHRY and SYGVKD. The CDR3 nucleotides read TGTGCCATCAGTGTCTCGGGAGGTAATTCTGCGGAGACCCAGTACTTC. The encoded protein is CAISVSGGNSAETQYF.

The chain couples TRBV28 to TRBJ2-5; 9 nucleotides match TRBD1. The germline gives CDR1 MDHEN, CDR2 SYDVKM. The V and J ends lost 6 bases and 3 bases, in that order; junction bases with no gene match: 5. This CDR3 contains 14 residues. The CDR3 DNA reads as TGTGCCAGCAGCCAGGGACAGGGAAAAGAGACCCAGTACTTC. Protein product: CASSQGQGKETQYF.

The CDR3: CASSLGSASGRYYEQYF. The CDR3 DNA reads as TGTGCCAGCAGCTTGGGTTCGGCTAGCGGGAGATATTACGAGCAGTACTTC. This sequence joins TRBV5-6 and TRBJ2-7, with 10 bases matching TRBD2. There are 17 residues in the CDR3. In germline, CDR1 is SGHDT, CDR2 YYEEEE. Trimming cost V 0 bases and J 4 bases; bases outside gene matches: 10.